Included here is one T cell receptor (beta chain) sequence, with context. This entry belongs to a study of blood T cell repertoires in COVID-19. Deletions cut 5 bases from V and 8 bases from J, with 12 bases between. The CDR3 consists of 13 residues. Per germline, CDR1 SGHTA and CDR2 FQGNSA. The table came from immunoSEQ multiplex PCR; TCRdb's copy has only in-frame clones and leaves some out. Here the sample spans roughly 300,000 clones, around 90% being singletons. The sequence was collected from a woman in her twenties or thirties who had recovered from COVID-19. Sequences were obtained from PBMCs or T cells enriched from blood (not recorded which). This chain joins TRBV7-2 and TRBJ1-4; D gene uncertain. CDR3 sequence reads: CASSLSPQEKLFF. CDR3 DNA sequence: TGTGCCAGCAGCCTTTCGCCTCAGGAAAAACTGTTTTTT.